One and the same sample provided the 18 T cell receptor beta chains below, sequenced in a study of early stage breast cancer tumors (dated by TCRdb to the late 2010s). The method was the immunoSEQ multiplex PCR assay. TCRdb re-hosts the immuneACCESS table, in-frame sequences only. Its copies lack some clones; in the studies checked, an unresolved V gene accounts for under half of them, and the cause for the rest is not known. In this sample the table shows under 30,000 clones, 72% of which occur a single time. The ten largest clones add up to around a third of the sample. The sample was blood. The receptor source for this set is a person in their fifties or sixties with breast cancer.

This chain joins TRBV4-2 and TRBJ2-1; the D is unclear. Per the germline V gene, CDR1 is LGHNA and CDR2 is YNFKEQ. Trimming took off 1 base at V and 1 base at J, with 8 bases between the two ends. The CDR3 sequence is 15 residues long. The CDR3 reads CASSQVADSYNEQFF. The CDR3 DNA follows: TGTGCCAGCAGCCAAGTGGCAGATTCCTACAATGAGCAGTTCTTC.

This CDR3 reads CASSSSIGNTSPLHF. The CDR3 DNA is TGTGCCAGCAGCTCCTCAATCGGGAATACTTCACCCCTCCACTTT. The chain recombines TRBV5-4 with TRBJ1-6; the D is unclear. This CDR3 has 15 residues. V was clipped by 3 bases and J by 9 bases, with 16 bases between them. CDR1 and CDR2 (germline): SGHNT, YYREEE (reference sequence).

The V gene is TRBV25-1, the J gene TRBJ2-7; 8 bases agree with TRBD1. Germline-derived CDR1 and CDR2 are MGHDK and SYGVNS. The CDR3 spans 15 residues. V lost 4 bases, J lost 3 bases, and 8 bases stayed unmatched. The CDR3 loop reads CASSALTGGSYEQYF. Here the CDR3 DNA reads TGTGCCAGCAGTGCCCTTACAGGGGGAAGCTACGAGCAGTACTTC.

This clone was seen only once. In DNA, the CDR3 is TGTGCCAGCAGCTCGTCTGGGGGGCCCACTGAAGCTTTCTTT. It is translated as CASSSSGGPTEAFF. J is TRBJ1-1 and V is TRBV7-3; TRBD1 might be the D (6 bases). Germline V gives CDR1 SGHTA, CDR2 FQGTGA. The CDR3 contains 14 residues. V gave up 4 bases and J gave up 4 bases, with 13 bases separating them.

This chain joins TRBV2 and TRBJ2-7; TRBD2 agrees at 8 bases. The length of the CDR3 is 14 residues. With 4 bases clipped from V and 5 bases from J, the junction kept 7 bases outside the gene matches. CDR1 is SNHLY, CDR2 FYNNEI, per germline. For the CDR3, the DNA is TGTGCCAGCAGTGCCAGCGGGAGTTGGAACGAGCAGTACTTC. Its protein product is CASSASGSWNEQYF.

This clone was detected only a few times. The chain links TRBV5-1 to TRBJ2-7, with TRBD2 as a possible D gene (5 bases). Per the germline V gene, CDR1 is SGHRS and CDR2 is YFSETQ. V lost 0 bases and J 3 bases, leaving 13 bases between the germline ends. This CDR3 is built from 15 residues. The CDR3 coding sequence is TGCGCCAGCAGCTTGGGGTCCTTTGGAGGCTACGAGCAGTACTTC. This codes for CASSLGSFGGYEQYF.

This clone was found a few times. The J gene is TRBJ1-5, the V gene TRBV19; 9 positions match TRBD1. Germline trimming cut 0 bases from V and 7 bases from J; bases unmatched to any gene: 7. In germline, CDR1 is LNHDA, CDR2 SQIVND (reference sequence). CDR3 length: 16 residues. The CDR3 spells CASSIDDGTGSQPQHF. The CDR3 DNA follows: TGTGCCAGTAGTATAGATGATGGGACAGGGAGCCAGCCCCAGCATTTT.

The CDR3 sequence is CSVREAYEQYF. The CDR3 nucleotides are TGCAGCGTTCGGGAGGCCTACGAGCAGTACTTC. The chain links TRBV29-1 to TRBJ2-7; 7 bases are a match to TRBD2. The CDR3 extends over 11 amino acids. The germline gives CDR1 SQVTM, CDR2 ANQGSEA. The J segment lost 2 bases and the V segment lost 5 bases, leaving 0 bases of the junction unmatched.

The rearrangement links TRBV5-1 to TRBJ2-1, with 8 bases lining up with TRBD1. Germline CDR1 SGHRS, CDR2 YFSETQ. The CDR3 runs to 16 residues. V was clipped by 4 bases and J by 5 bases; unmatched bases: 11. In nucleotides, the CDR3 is TGCGCCAGCAGCCCGAGGACAGGGAGGTCCCACAATGAGCAGTTCTTC. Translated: CASSPRTGRSHNEQFF.

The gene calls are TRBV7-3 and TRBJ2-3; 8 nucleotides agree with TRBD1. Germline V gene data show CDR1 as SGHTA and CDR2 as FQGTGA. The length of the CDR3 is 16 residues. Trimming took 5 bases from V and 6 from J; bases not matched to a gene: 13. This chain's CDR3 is CASSPSGQGFVDTQYF. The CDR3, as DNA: TGTGCCAGCAGCCCCTCCGGACAGGGTTTCGTGGATACGCAGTATTTT.

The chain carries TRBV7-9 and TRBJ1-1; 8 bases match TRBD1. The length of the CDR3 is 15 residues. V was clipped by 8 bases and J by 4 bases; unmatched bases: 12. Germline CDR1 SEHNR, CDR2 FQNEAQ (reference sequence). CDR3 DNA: TGTGCCAGCCAAGGACAGGGTGGGTTGAGCACTGAAGCTTTCTTT. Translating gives CASQGQGGLSTEAFF.

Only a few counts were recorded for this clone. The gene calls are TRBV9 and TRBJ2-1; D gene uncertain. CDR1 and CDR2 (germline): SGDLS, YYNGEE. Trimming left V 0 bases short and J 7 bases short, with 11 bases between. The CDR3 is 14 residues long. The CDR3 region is CASSVDGHLNEQFF. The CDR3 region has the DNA TGTGCCAGCAGCGTAGATGGTCATCTGAATGAGCAGTTCTTC.

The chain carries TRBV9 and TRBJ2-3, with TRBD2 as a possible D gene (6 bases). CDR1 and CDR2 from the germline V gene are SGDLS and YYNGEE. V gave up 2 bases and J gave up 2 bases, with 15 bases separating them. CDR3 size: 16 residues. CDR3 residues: CASSVGLPQVTDTQYF. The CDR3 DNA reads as TGTGCCAGCAGCGTGGGACTCCCCCAAGTCACAGATACGCAGTATTTT.

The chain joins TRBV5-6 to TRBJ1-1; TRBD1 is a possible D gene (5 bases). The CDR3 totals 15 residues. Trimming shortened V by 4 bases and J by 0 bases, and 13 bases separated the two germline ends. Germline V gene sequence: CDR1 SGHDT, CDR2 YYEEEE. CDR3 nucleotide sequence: TGTGCCAGCAGCCTGGGGGTGGGGATGAACACTGAAGCTTTCTTT. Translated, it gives CASSLGVGMNTEAFF. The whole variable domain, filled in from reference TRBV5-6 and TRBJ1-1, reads DAGVTQSPTHLIKTRGQQVTLRCSPKSGHDTVSWYQQALGQGPQFIFQYYEEEERQRGNFPDRFSGHQFPNYSSELNVNALLLGDSALYLCASSLGVGMNTEAFFGQGTRLTVV.

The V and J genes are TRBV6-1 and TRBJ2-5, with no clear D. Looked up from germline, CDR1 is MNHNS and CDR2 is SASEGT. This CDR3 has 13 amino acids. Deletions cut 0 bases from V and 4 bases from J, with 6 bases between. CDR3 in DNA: TGTGCCAGCAGTGAAGCGACGGCAGAGACCCAGTACTTC. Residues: CASSEATAETQYF.

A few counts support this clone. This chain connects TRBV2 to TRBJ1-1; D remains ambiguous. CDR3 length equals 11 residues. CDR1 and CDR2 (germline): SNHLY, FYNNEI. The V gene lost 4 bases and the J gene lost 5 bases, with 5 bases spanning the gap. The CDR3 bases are TGTGCCAGCAGTGTTCTGACTGAAGCTTTCTTT. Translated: CASSVLTEAFF.

In nucleotides, the CDR3 is TGTGCCAGCAGTTTTTGGCCTCCTGGGGCCAACGTCCTGACTTTC. It yields the protein CASSFWPPGANVLTF. This chain links TRBV27 with TRBJ2-6, with no clear D. Between the trimmed V and J ends, which lost 3 bases and 2 bases, there was a span of 8 bases. The CDR3 covers 15 residues. Germline V gives CDR1 MNHEY, CDR2 SMNVEV (reference sequence).

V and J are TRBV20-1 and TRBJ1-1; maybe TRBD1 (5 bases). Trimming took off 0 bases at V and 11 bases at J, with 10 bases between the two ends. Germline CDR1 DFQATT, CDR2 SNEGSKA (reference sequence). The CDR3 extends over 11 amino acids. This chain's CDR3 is CSARDRGSAFF. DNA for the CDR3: TGCAGTGCTAGAGATAGGGGTTCGGCTTTCTTT.